These 2 T cell receptor beta chains were sequenced from one sample in a study of blood T cells in healthy people across ages. Alongside a J-beta primer mix, a sample-barcoded 5' primer served in a second PCR lasting roughly 6 to 12 cycles. Using its own MiXCR run on the 5' RACE reads, TCRdb lists one record per CDR3 protein. The sample yields fewer than 800,000 distinct CDR3 sequences, about 34% seen once. Input material: blood. Receptor source: a woman aged 80 or over in good health.

This clonotype was recorded a few times. The rearrangement joins TRBV20-1 to TRBJ2-5; no firm D call. V gave up 6 bases and J gave up 5 bases, with 22 bases separating them. Germline assignment: CDR1 DFQATT and CDR2 SNEGSKA (reference sequence). This CDR3 contains 15 residues. The CDR3 loop is CSAPTPRHQPETQYF. DNA for the CDR3: TGCAGTGCCCCCACTCCGAGACACCAGCCTGAGACCCAGTACTTC.

Ten or more counts support this clonotype. This chain uses TRBV2 with TRBJ2-7; 8 bases are shared with TRBD1. Unmatched junction bases numbered 7, after V lost 8 bases and J lost 1 base. This CDR3 comprises 14 residues. Germline V gene data show CDR1 as SNHLY and CDR2 as FYNNEI. The DNA of the CDR3 is TGTGCCAGCGAACGGGACAGGCTATCCTACGAGCAGTACTTC. Encoded protein: CASERDRLSYEQYF.